This record concerns one T cell receptor beta chain sequence. The data belong to a study of blood T cell repertoires in COVID-19. Across the study: The samples span acute and convalescent COVID-19 from the United States, Italy and Spain.

Study processing details: Nucleated cell number was recorded as an estimate derived from reference gene primer amplification. Clones were read by immunoSEQ multiplex PCR, and TCRdb kept only the in-frame ones, dropping some. D and trimming were read from the DNA, whereas the V and J calls and clone size are those reported in that table. The data show just over 250,000 clones, about 86% seen once. Individuals drawn from approximately 22 US areas were roughly 18 to 100 years old. Cohorts were assigned according to the clinical history that participants reported. The length of the CDR3 is 15 residues. Germline V lookup: CDR1 SGHRS, CDR2 YFSETQ. The junction had 6 bases not matched to a gene; V was cut back by 3 bases and J by 4 bases.

The rearrangement links TRBV5-1 to TRBJ1-1, with 10 bases aligning to TRBD1. What was sequenced was PBMCs or T cells enriched from blood (not recorded which). This sequence was found in a man aged 30 to 45 with acute COVID-19. The CDR3 DNA reads TGCGCCAGCAGCTCGGGTTGGACAGGGGGCACTGAAGCTTTCTTT. Translation: CASSSGWTGGTEAFF.